This T cell receptor beta chain is from a study of blood T cell repertoires in COVID-19. The wider study: Collection of acute and convalescent COVID-19 samples took place in the United States, Italy and Spain. Nucleic acid was either cDNA or gDNA, and it came from T cells, B-cell-depleted T cells, or PBMCs.

Germline CDR1 is SGHAT and CDR2 is FQNNGV. The CDR3 has 14 residues. Trimming left V 3 bases short and J 10 bases short, with 18 bases between. Original processing methods: Estimated nucleated cell counts came from reference gene primer amplification. Using immunoSEQ multiplex PCR, the repertoire was profiled, and TCRdb retains in-frame clones only, with some absent. Clone size and the V and J calls come from that table; the DNA yielded D and trimming. The repertoire holds some 150,000 clones, with roughly 88% as singletons. The chain employs TRBV11-2 and TRBJ1-1; a weak D match, TRBD1 (5 bases). The sequenced sample consisted of peripheral blood. The sequence was obtained from a man aged 60 to 69 who had recovered from COVID-19. DNA of the CDR3: TGTGCCAGCAGCTTGTCAGGGACTCCGACCGTAGCTTTCTTT. Protein: CASSLSGTPTVAFF.